The 28 T cell receptor beta chains below were found in one sample sequenced in a study of control samples from healthy donors and cancer patients. Some clones are missing from TCRdb's copy, which holds only in-frame ones; the method was immunoSEQ multiplex PCR. The table has roughly 150,000 clones, approximately 86% seen once. The material sequenced was blood. Every receptor here comes from a man younger than 35 in good health.

This chain joins TRBV4-3 and TRBJ2-1, with D tentatively TRBD1 (5 bases). CDR1 is LGHNA, CDR2 YSLEER, per germline. The CDR3 runs 12 residues. Trimming removed 4 bases from V and 7 bases from J, with 8 bases in between. The CDR3 protein is CASSPAGNEQFF. CDR3 nucleotide sequence: TGCGCCAGCAGCCCCGCAGGGAATGAGCAGTTCTTC.

The chain recombines TRBV7-2 with TRBJ1-2, with TRBD1 as a possible D gene (5 bases). This CDR3 comprises 13 residues. Trimming pared 5 bases from V and 4 bases from J, leaving 11 bases between. Looked up from germline, CDR1 is SGHTA and CDR2 is FQGNSA. The CDR3 loop is CASSRGGGYGYTF. For the CDR3, the DNA is TGTGCCAGCAGCAGGGGTGGAGGCTATGGCTACACCTTC.

This clone was observed a single time. This chain joins TRBV27 and TRBJ1-6, with 9 bases lining up with TRBD1. J lost 2 bases, V lost 8 bases, and 16 bases had no gene match. There are 19 residues in the CDR3. The germline CDR1 and CDR2 sequences are MNHEY and SMNVEV (reference sequence). In DNA, the CDR3 is TGTGCCAGCCCAGTACAGGGACAGGGTATTAGGACCTATAATTCACCCCTCCACTTT. It specifies CASPVQGQGIRTYNSPLHF.

V usage is TRBV6-1 and J usage is TRBJ1-5; 8 positions match TRBD1. Unmatched junction bases numbered 2, after V lost 2 bases and J lost 2 bases. CDR1 MNHNS and CDR2 SASEGT come from the germline V gene. The length of the CDR3 is 15 residues. This CDR3 is CASSELTGGNQPQHF. In DNA form, the CDR3 reads TGTGCCAGCAGTGAATTGACAGGGGGCAATCAGCCCCAGCATTTT.

In its sample, this clone was seen once. The chain is built from TRBV7-2 and TRBJ1-2; tentative D call: TRBD1 (6 bases). CDR3 length equals 15 residues. The V gene lost 3 bases and the J gene lost 2 bases, with 13 bases spanning the gap. Germline V gene data show CDR1 as SGHTA and CDR2 as FQGNSA. This CDR3 is CASSLGAAGNYGYTF. DNA of the CDR3: TGTGCCAGCAGCTTGGGGGCGGCAGGGAACTATGGCTACACCTTC.

This chain uses TRBV19 with TRBJ1-5; D gene uncertain. Germline V gives CDR1 LNHDA, CDR2 SQIVND (reference sequence). The V end was cut by 4 bases, the J end by 4 bases, with 11 bases between. The CDR3 has 14 amino acids. This CDR3 reads CASSKMSSNQPQHF. CDR3 DNA sequence: TGTGCCAGTAGTAAGATGAGTTCAAATCAGCCCCAGCATTTT. The whole variable domain, remainder taken from reference TRBV19 and TRBJ1-5, is DGGITQSPKYLFRKEGQNVTLSCEQNLNHDAMYWYRQDPGQGLRLIYYSQIVNDFQKGDIAEGYSVSREKKESFPLTVTSAQKNPTAFYLCASSKMSSNQPQHFGDGTRLSIL.

The chain links TRBV19 to TRBJ1-1, with a possible D match to TRBD1 (6 bases). This CDR3 region has 14 residues. In germline, CDR1 is LNHDA, CDR2 SQIVND (reference sequence). V gave up 7 bases and J gave up 4 bases, with 16 bases separating them. CDR3 in amino acids: CASKTGGGLTEAFF. CDR3 nucleotides: TGTGCCAGTAAAACGGGGGGCGGTCTCACTGAAGCTTTCTTT.

The rearrangement links TRBV4-3 to TRBJ1-3; 10 nucleotides agree with TRBD1. This CDR3 region has 15 residues. The trim removed 4 bases at V and 2 bases at J, leaving 2 bases unmatched. The V gene's germline CDR1 is LGHNA and CDR2 YSLEER. As DNA, the CDR3 is TGCGCCAGCAGCCTTGGGACAGGGGCTGGAAACACCATATATTTT. Its translation: CASSLGTGAGNTIYF.

Only one count was recorded for this clone. The rearrangement joins TRBV3-1 (or the pseudogene TRBV3-2) to TRBJ1-1; a possible D gene is TRBD1 (5 bases). This CDR3 has 11 residues. The ends were cut back, 6 bases at V and 4 bases at J, with 6 bases in the middle. Germline values: CDR1 LGHDT, CDR2 YNNKEL (reference sequence). CDR3 bases: TGTGCCAGCAGGGGACGCACTGAAGCTTTCTTT. Translating gives CASRGRTEAFF.

The V and J genes are TRBV30 and TRBJ2-5; possible D gene TRBD2, 6 bases. This CDR3 comprises 13 residues. CDR1 and CDR2 (germline): GTSNPN, SVGIG (reference sequence). This CDR3 reads CAWEGGVQETQYF. The CDR3 nucleotides are TGTGCTTGGGAAGGAGGGGTCCAAGAGACCCAGTACTTC.

This clone showed up just a few times. V is TRBV12-3 or TRBV12-4 and J is TRBJ1-6; D unclear. CDR3 length: 12 residues. Trimming took off 3 bases at V and 6 bases at J, with 3 bases between the two ends. The DNA for the CDR3 is TGTGCCAGCAGTTTGAGTAATTCACCCCTCCACTTT. It encodes CASSLSNSPLHF.

The gene calls are TRBV5-1 and TRBJ2-1, with D unresolved. CDR1 is SGHRS, CDR2 YFSETQ, per germline. CDR3 length equals 17 residues. V gave up 0 bases and J gave up 4 bases, with 17 bases separating them. The CDR3 DNA sequence: TGCGCCAGCAGCTTGGTCTATAATCCCCACGGGTACAATGAGCAGTTCTTC. Residues: CASSLVYNPHGYNEQFF.

The chain joins TRBV3-1 (or the pseudogene TRBV3-2) to TRBJ2-6; D is uncertain. The CDR3 is 15 amino acids. CDR1 is LGHDT and CDR2 is YNNKEL in the germline V gene (reference sequence). The V end was cut by 0 bases, the J end by 1 base, with 4 bases between. In nucleotides, the CDR3 is TGTGCCAGCAGCCAAGACGGTTCTGGGGCCAACGTCCTGACTTTC. This encodes CASSQDGSGANVLTF.

The rearrangement joins TRBV6-1 to TRBJ2-7; D uncertain. V lost 5 bases, J lost 0 bases, and 11 bases lay in between. The germline gives CDR1 MNHNS, CDR2 SASEGT. The CDR3 has 14 residues. CDR3 loop: CASSLEYYSYEQYF. CDR3 DNA sequence: TGTGCCAGCAGTTTGGAATATTACTCCTACGAGCAGTACTTC.

The chain uses TRBV28 and TRBJ1-5, with a weak D call TRBD1 (5 bases). V was pared by 3 bases and J by 3 bases, with 12 bases between. Germline CDR1 is MDHEN and CDR2 is SYDVKM. The CDR3 totals 15 residues. The DNA of the CDR3 is TGTGCCAGCAGTTTGGAAGGGGCGATCAATCAGCCCCAGCATTTT. It yields the protein CASSLEGAINQPQHF.

This clone occurred a few times. The V gene is TRBV4-2, the J gene TRBJ2-6; possible D gene TRBD1, 6 bases. Trimming stripped 3 bases from V and 0 bases from J, with 12 bases between. This CDR3 comprises 17 residues. Germline-derived CDR1 and CDR2 are LGHNA and YNFKEQ. CDR3 region: CASSQMDSSSGANVLTF. DNA of the CDR3: TGTGCCAGCAGCCAGATGGACAGCAGCTCTGGGGCCAACGTCCTGACTTTC.

CDR3: CASSIMAGELFF. The CDR3 DNA reads as TGTGCCAGTAGTATAATGGCCGGGGAGCTGTTTTTT. The V and J genes are TRBV19 and TRBJ2-2, with D uncertain. The CDR3 is 12 residues long. V was trimmed by 2 bases and J by 6 bases, leaving 4 bases between them. CDR1 and CDR2 (germline): LNHDA, SQIVND (reference sequence).

The chain recombines TRBV25-1 with TRBJ1-1; D is undetermined. CDR1 MGHDK and CDR2 SYGVNS come from the germline V gene. This CDR3 spans 14 amino acids. With 3 bases removed from V and 5 bases from J, the gap between germline ends came to 13 bases. The CDR3 here is CASSEEGFQTEAFF. The DNA of the CDR3 is TGTGCCAGCAGTGAGGAAGGGTTTCAAACTGAAGCTTTCTTT.

The CDR3 reads CASRTGGAGTGELFF. The DNA for the CDR3 is TGTGCCAGCAGGACAGGGGGCGCTGGCACCGGGGAGCTGTTTTTT. The chain employs TRBV27 and TRBJ2-2; 10 nucleotides align to TRBD1. The V and J ends lost 6 bases and 4 bases, in that order; junction bases with no gene match: 5. Germline lookup yields CDR1 MNHEY and CDR2 SMNVEV (reference sequence). The CDR3 covers 15 residues.

The V gene is TRBV6-6, the J gene TRBJ2-5; 13 bases are shared with TRBD2. Germline V gives CDR1 MNHNY, CDR2 SVGAGI (reference sequence). The length of the CDR3 is 12 residues. V was clipped by 10 bases and J by 9 bases; unmatched bases: 5. CDR3 in DNA: TGTGCCACTACAACTAGCGGGGGGGCCCAGTACTTC. It encodes CATTTSGGAQYF.

The chain is built from TRBV4-1 and TRBJ2-3, with TRBD2 matching 12 bases. The CDR3 has 17 amino acids. In germline, CDR1 is MGHRA, CDR2 YSYEKL. J gave up 1 base and V 0 bases, and 2 bases lay outside the gene matches. CDR3 residues: CASSQDWTSGGTDTQYF. The CDR3, as DNA: TGCGCCAGCAGCCAAGATTGGACTAGCGGGGGCACAGATACGCAGTATTTT.

This rearrangement joins TRBV12-5 to TRBJ1-1; TRBD1 agrees at 8 bases. The CDR3 sequence is 12 residues long. CDR1 and CDR2 (germline): LGHNT, FRNRAP. V lost 7 bases and J lost 10; bases outside the gene matches: 8. CDR3 protein: CASAIDTGGAFF. CDR3 coding DNA: TGTGCTAGTGCCATAGACACAGGGGGAGCTTTCTTT.

The chain uses TRBV28 and TRBJ2-1; 9 nucleotides line up with TRBD2. The CDR3 runs to 16 residues. CDR1 is MDHEN and CDR2 is SYDVKM in the germline V gene. Trimming took 2 bases from V and 3 from J; bases not matched to a gene: 5. In DNA form, the CDR3 reads TGTGCCAGCAGTTTAGCAGGAGCGGGGGGCTACAATGAGCAGTTCTTC. Encoded protein: CASSLAGAGGYNEQFF.

The chain couples TRBV11-2 to TRBJ2-3, with no clear D. Looked up from germline, CDR1 is SGHAT and CDR2 is FQNNGV. This CDR3 is built from 12 residues. Deletions cut 4 bases from V and 2 bases from J, with 4 bases between. As DNA, the CDR3 is TGTGCCAGCAGCTACCACACAGATACGCAGTATTTT. It yields the protein CASSYHTDTQYF.

The chain has TRBV11-1 and TRBJ1-3; the D is unclear. CDR1 SGHAT and CDR2 FQDESV come from the germline V gene (reference sequence). Trimming left V 3 bases short and J 0 bases short, with 6 bases between. CDR3 length equals 14 residues. The CDR3 is CASSFTASGNTIYF. DNA for the CDR3: TGTGCCAGCAGCTTCACAGCCTCTGGAAACACCATATATTTT.

Ten or more counts support this clone. The rearrangement uses TRBV2 and TRBJ2-7; possibly TRBD1 or TRBD2 for D (5 bases each). Germline V CDR1 and CDR2: SNHLY, FYNNEI. Trimming left V 1 base short and J 3 bases short, with 10 bases between. CDR3 length: 14 residues. The CDR3 reads CASSEDQGDYEQYF. CDR3 coding DNA: TGTGCCAGCAGTGAAGACCAGGGAGACTACGAGCAGTACTTC.

This chain links TRBV9 with TRBJ2-2, with 10 bases fitting TRBD1. The CDR3 consists of 16 residues. The trim removed 3 bases at V and 2 bases at J, leaving 4 bases unmatched. The V gene's germline CDR1 is SGDLS and CDR2 YYNGEE. As DNA, the CDR3 is TGTGCCAGCAGCGAGGGACAGGGGTTAAACACCGGGGAGCTGTTTTTT. Translated: CASSEGQGLNTGELFF.

The genes are TRBV3-1 (or the pseudogene TRBV3-2) and TRBJ2-1; D gene unclear. The CDR3 is made up of 17 amino acids. Looked up from germline, CDR1 is LGHDT and CDR2 is YNNKEL (reference sequence). V was clipped by 0 bases and J by 6 bases, with 18 bases between them. The CDR3 loop reads CASSQEWALRHVNEQFF. CDR3 DNA: TGTGCCAGCAGCCAAGAATGGGCGTTACGACACGTCAATGAGCAGTTCTTC.